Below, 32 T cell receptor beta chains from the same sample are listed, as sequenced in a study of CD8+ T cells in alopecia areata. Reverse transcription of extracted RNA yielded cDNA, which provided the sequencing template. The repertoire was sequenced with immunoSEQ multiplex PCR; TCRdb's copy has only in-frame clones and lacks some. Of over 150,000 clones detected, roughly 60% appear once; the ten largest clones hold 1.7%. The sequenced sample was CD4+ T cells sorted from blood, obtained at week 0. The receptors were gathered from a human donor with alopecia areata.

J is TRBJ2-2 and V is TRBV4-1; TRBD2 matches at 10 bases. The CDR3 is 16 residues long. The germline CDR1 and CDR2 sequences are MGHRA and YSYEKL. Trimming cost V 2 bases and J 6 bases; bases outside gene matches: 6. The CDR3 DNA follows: TGCGCCAGCAGCCAAACCGGGACTAGCGTTTCCGGGGAGCTGTTTTTT. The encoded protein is CASSQTGTSVSGELFF.

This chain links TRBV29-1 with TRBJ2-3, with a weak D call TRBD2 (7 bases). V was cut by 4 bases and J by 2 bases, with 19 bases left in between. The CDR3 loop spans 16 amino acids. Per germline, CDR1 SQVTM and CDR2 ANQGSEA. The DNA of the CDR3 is TGCAGCGTTGCGGGGGGCCATAGCGGACCCACAGATACGCAGTATTTT. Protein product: CSVAGGHSGPTDTQYF.

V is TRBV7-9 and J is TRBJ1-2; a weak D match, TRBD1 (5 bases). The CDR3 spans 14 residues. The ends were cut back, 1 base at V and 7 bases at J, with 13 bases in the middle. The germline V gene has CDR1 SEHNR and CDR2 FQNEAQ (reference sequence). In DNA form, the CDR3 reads TGTGCCAGCAGCTTAGATATGGGGCTCGGTGGCTACACCTTC. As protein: CASSLDMGLGGYTF.

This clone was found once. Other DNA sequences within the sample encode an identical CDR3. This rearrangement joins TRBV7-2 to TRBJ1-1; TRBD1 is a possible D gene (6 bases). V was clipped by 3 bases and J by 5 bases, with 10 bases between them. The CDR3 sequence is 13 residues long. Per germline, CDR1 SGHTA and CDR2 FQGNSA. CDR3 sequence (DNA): TGTGCCAGCAGCTTCCAGGGGAGAACTGAAGCTTTCTTT. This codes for CASSFQGRTEAFF.

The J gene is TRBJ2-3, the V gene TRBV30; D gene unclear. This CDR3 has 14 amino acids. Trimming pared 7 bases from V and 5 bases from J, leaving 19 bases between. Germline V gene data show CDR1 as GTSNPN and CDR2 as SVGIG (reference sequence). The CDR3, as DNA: TGTGCCTCCTCCCTAGGCCCGTACCTAGATACGCAGTATTTT. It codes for CASSLGPYLDTQYF.

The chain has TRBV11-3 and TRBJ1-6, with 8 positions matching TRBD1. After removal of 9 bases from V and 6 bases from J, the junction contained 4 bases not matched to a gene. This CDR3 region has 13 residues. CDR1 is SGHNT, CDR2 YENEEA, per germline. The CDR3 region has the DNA TGTGCCAGTTCAGACAGGGGTAATTCACCCCTCCACTTT. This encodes CASSDRGNSPLHF.

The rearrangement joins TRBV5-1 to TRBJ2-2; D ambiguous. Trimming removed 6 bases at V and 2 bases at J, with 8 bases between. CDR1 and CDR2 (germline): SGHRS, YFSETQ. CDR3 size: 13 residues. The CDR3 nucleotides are TGCGCCAGCACCCAAGAAAACACCGGGGAGCTGTTTTTT. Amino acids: CASTQENTGELFF.

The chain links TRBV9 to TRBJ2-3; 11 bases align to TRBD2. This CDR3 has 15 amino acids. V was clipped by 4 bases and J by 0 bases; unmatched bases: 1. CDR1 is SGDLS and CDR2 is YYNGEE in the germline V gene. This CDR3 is CASSSSGGSTDTQYF. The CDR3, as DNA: TGTGCCAGCAGCTCTAGCGGGGGGAGCACAGATACGCAGTATTTT.

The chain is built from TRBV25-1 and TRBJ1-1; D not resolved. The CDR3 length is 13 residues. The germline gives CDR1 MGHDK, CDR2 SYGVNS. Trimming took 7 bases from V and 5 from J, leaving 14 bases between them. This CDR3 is CASTLGPGTEAFF. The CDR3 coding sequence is TGTGCCAGCACCCTAGGGCCCGGAACTGAAGCTTTCTTT.

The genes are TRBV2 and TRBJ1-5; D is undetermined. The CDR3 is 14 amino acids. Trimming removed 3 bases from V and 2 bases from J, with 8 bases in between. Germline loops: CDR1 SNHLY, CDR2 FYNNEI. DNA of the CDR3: TGTGCCAGCAGTGAGGCATTGGGCAATCAGCCCCAGCATTTT. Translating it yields CASSEALGNQPQHF.

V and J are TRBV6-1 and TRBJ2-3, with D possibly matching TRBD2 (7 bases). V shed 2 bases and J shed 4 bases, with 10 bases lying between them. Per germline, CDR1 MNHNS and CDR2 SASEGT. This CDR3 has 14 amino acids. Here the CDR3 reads CASSERGGPDTQYF. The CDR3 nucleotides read TGTGCCAGCAGTGAAAGGGGGGGCCCAGATACGCAGTATTTT.

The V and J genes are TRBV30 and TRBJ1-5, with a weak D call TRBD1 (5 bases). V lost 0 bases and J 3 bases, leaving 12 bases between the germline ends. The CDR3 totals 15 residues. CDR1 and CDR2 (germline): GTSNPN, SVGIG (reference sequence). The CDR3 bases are TGTGCCTGGAGTGTAACAGGAGCTTCCAATCAGCCCCAGCATTTT. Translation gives CAWSVTGASNQPQHF.

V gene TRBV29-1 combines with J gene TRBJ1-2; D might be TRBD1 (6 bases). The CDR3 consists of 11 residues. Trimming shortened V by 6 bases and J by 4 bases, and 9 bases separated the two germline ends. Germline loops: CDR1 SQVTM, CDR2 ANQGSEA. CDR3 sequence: CSVRDTYGYTF. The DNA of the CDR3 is TGCAGCGTAAGGGACACCTATGGCTACACCTTC.

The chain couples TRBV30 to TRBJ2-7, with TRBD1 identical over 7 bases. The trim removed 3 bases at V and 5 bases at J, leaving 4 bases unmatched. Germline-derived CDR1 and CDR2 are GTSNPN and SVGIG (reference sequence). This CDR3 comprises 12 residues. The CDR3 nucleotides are TGTGCCTGGAGAGGAACAGGGGACGAGCAGTACTTC. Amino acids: CAWRGTGDEQYF.

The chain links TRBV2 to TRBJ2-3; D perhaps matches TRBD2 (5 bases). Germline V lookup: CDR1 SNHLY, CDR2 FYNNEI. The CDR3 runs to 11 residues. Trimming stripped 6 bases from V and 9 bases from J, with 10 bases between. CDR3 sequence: CASRGEKTQYF. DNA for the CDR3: TGTGCCAGCAGGGGAGAGAAGACGCAGTATTTT.

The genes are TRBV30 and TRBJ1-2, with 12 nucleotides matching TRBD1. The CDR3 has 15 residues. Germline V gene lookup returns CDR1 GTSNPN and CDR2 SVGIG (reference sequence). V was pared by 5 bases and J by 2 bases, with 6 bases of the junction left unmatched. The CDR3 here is CAWSRDRGLNYGYTF. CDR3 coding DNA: TGTGCCTGGTCCCGGGACAGGGGGCTAAACTATGGCTACACCTTC.

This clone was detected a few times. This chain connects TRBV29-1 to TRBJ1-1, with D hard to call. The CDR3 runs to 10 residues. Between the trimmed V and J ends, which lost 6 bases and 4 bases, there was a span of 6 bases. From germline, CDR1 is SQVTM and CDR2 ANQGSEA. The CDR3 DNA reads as TGCAGCGTCATGGGCACTGAAGCTTTCTTT. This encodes CSVMGTEAFF.

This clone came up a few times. The CDR3 sequence: CASSFGTDLGKLFF. CDR3 bases: TGTGCCAGCAGCTTCGGGACGGACCTAGGAAAACTGTTTTTT. J is TRBJ1-4 and V is TRBV7-9; possible D gene TRBD1, 5 bases. V gave up 3 bases and J gave up 10 bases, with 15 bases separating them. Looked up from germline, CDR1 is SEHNR and CDR2 is FQNEAQ (reference sequence). The CDR3 extends over 14 amino acids.

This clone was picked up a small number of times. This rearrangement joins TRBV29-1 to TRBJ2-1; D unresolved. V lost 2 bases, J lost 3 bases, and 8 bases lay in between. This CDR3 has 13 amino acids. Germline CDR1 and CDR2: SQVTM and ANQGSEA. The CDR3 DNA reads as TGCAGCGTTGAATGGGGAAACTACAATGAGCAGTTCTTC. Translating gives CSVEWGNYNEQFF.

Here the CDR3 DNA reads TGTGCCAGCAGACCTTCGGGGGGTAACTCACCCCTCCACTTT. Protein: CASRPSGGNSPLHF. This rearrangement joins TRBV7-2 to TRBJ1-6; TRBD1 might be the D (5 bases). V was clipped by 6 bases and J by 10 bases, with 16 bases between them. Germline V gene lookup returns CDR1 SGHTA and CDR2 FQGNSA. The CDR3 is 14 residues long.

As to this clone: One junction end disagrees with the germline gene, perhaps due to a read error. The CDR3 protein is CASTESRDRGPNF. The CDR3 DNA reads as TGTGCCAGCACCGAGAGCCGGGACAGGGGGCCAAACTTC. The chain employs TRBV13 and TRBJ2-7; 12 bases match TRBD1. Germline V gene sequence: CDR1 PRHDT, CDR2 FYEKMQ (reference sequence). The CDR3 runs 13 residues.

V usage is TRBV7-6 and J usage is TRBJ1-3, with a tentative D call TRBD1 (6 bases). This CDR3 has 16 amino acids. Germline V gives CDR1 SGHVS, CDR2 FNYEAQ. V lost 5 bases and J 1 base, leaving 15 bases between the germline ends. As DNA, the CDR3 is TGTGCCAGCAGCCAGTTAGCAGGGGATTCTGGAAACACCATATATTTT. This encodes CASSQLAGDSGNTIYF.

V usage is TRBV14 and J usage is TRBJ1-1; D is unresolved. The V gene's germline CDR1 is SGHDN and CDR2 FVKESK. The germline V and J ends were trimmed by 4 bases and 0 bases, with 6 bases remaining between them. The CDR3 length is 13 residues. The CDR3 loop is CASSPFVNTEAFF. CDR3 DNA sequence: TGTGCCAGCAGCCCGTTTGTGAACACTGAAGCTTTCTTT.

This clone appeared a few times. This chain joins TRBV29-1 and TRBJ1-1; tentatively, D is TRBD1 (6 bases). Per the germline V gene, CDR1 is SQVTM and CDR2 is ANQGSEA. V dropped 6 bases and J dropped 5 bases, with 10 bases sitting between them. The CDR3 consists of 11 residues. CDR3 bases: TGCAGCGTACAGGGTTGGACTGAAGCTTTCTTT. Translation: CSVQGWTEAFF.

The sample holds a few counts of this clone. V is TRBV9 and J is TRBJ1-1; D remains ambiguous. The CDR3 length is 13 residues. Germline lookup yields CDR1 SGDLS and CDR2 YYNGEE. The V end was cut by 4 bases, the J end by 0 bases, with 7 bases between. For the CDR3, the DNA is TGTGCCAGCAGCCCGGGGATGAACACTGAAGCTTTCTTT. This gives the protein CASSPGMNTEAFF.

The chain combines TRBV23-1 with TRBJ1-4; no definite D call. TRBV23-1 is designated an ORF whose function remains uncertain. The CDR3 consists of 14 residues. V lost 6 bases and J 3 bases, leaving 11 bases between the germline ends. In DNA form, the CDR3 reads TGCGCCAGCAGCATTAACGATGCTAATGAAAAACTGTTTTTT. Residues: CASSINDANEKLFF.

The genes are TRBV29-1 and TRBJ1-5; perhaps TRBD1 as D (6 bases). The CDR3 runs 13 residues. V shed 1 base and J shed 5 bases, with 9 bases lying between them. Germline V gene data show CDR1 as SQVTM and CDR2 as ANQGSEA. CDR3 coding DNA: TGCAGCGTTGAAGGGGGGGCCGATCAGCCCCAGCATTTT. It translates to CSVEGGADQPQHF.

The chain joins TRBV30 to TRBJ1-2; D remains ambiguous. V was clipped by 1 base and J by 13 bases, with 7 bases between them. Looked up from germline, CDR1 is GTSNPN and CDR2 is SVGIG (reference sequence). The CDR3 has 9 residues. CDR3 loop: CAWSDSPTF. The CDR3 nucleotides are TGTGCCTGGAGTGATAGCCCCACCTTC.

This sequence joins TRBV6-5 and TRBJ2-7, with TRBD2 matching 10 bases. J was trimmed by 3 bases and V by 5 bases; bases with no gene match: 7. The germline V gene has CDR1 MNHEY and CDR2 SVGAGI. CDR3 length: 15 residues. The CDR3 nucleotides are TGTGCCAGCAGTCAACGGACTAGCGGCCACTACGAGCAGTACTTC. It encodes CASSQRTSGHYEQYF.

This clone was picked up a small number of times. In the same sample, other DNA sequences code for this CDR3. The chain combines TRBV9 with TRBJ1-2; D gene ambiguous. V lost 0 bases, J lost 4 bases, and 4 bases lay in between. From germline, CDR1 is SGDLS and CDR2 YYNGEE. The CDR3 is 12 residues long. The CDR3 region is CASSVDGYGYTF. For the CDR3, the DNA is TGTGCCAGCAGCGTAGATGGCTATGGCTACACCTTC. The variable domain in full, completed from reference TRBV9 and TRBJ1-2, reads DSGVTQTPKHLITATGQRVTLRCSPRSGDLSVYWYQQSLDQGLQFLIQYYNGEERAKGNILERFSAQQFPDLHSELNLSSLELGDSALYFCASSVDGYGYTFGSGTRLTVV.

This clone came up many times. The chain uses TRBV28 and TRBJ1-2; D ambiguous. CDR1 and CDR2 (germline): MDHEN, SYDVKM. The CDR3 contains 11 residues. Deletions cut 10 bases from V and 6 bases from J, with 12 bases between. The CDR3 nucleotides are TGTGCCACCCGTGAGGCGAATGGCTACACCTTC. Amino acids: CATREANGYTF.

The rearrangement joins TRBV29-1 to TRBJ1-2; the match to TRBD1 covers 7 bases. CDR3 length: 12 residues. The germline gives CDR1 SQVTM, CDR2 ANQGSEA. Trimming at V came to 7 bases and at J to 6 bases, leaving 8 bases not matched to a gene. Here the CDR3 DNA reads TGCAGCGGAGGCGGGACAGCGAATGGCTACACCTTC. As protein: CSGGGTANGYTF. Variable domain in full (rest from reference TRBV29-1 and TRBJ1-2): SAVISQKPSRDICQRGTSLTIQCQVDSQVTMMFWYRQQPGQSLTLIATANQGSEATYESGFVIDKFPISRPNLTFSTLTVSNMSPEDSSIYLCSGGGTANGYTFGSGTRLTVV.